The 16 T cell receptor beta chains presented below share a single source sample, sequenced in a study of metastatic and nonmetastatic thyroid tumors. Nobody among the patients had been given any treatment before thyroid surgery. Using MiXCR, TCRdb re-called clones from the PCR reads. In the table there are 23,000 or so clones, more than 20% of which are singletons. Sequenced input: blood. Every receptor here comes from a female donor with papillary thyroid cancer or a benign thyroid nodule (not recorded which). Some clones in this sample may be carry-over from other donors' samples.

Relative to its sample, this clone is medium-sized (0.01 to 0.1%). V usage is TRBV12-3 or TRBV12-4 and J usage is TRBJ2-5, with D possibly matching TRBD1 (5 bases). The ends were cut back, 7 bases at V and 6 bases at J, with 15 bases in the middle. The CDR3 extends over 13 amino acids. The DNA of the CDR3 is TGTGCCAGCAATACCCAGGGTGGGCAGACCCAGTACTTC. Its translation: CASNTQGGQTQYF.

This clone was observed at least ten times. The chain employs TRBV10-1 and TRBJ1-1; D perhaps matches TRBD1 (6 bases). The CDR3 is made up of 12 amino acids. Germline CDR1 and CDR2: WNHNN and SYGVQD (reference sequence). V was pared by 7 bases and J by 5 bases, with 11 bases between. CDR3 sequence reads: CASKDQGTEAFF. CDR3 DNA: TGCGCCAGCAAAGATCAGGGGACTGAAGCTTTCTTT.

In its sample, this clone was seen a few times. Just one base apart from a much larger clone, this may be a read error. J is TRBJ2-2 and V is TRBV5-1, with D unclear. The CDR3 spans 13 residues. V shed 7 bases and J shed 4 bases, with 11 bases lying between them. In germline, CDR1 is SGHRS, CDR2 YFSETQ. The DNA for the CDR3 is TGCGCCAGCTGCGAAGTGAGCACCGGGGAGCTGTTTTTT. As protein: CASCEVSTGELFF.

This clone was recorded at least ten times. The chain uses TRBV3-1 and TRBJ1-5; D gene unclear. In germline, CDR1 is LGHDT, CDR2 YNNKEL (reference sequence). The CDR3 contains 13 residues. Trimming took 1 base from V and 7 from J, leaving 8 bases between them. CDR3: CASSQGSGQPQHF. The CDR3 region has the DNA TGTGCCAGCAGCCAAGGATCGGGGCAGCCCCAGCATTTT.

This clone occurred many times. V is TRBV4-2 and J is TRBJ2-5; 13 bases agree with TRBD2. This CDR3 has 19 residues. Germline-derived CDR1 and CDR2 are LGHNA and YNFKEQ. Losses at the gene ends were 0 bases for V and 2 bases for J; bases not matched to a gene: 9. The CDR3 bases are TGTGCCAGCAGCCAAGACTTACTAGCGGGGGGGGGTTGGCAAGAGACCCAGTACTTC. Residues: CASSQDLLAGGGWQETQYF.

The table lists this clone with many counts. The CDR3 here is CATSEGTVGQPQHF. As DNA, the CDR3 is TGTGCCACCAGCGAGGGGACAGTGGGTCAGCCCCAGCATTTT. The V call is TRBV15, the J call TRBJ1-5; 7 nucleotides agree with TRBD1. V shed 5 bases and J 6 bases; nucleotides not matched to a gene: 7. The CDR3 spans 14 residues. Germline lookup yields CDR1 LNHNV and CDR2 YYDKDF (reference sequence).

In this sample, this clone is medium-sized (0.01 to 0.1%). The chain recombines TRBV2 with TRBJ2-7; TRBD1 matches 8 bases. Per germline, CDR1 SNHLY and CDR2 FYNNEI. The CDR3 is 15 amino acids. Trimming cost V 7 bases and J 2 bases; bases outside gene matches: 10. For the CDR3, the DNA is TGTGCCAGCACTGTAACCGGGACAGGCCCCTACGAGCAGTACTTC. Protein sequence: CASTVTGTGPYEQYF.

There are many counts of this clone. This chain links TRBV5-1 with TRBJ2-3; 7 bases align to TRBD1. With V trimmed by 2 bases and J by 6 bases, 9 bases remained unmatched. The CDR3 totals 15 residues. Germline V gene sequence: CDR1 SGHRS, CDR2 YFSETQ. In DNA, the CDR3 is TGCGCCAGCAGCTTACAGGGGAGTATTTGGGATACGCAGTATTTT. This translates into CASSLQGSIWDTQYF.

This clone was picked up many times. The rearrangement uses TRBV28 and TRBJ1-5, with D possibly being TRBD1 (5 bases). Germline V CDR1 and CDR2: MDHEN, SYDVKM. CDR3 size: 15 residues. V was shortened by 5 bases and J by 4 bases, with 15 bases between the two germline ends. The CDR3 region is CASSPGQGWNQPQHF. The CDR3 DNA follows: TGTGCCAGCAGTCCGGGGCAGGGTTGGAATCAGCCCCAGCATTTT.

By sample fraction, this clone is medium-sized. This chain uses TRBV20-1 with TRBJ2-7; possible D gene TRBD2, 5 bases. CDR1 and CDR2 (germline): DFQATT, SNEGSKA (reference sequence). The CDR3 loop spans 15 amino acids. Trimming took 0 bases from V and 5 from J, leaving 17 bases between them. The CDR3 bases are TGCAGTGCTAGAGATACGAGTGGGCAGGAGGACGAGCAGTACTTC. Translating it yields CSARDTSGQEDEQYF.

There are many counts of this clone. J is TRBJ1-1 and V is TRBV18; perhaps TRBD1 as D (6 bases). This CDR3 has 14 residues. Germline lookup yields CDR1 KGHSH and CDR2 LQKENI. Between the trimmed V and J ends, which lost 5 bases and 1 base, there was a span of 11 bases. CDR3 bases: TGTGCCAGCTCAGAACAGGGTGGGAACACTGAAGCTTTCTTT. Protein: CASSEQGGNTEAFF.

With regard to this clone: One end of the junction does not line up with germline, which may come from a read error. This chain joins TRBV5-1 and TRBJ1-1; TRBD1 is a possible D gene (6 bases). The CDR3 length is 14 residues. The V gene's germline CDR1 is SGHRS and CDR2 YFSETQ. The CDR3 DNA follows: TGCCCCAGCAGCTTGGCAGGGGAAAACATTGAGGCTTTCTTT. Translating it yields CPSSLAGENIEAFF.

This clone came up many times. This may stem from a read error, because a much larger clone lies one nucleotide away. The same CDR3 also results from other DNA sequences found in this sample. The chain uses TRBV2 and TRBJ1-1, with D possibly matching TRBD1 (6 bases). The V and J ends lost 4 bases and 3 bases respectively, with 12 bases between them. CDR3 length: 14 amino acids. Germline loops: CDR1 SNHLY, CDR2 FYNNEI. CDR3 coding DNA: TGTGCCAGCAGTGGGGCCAGGGGTTACACTGAAGCTTTCTTT. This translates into CASSGARGYTEAFF.

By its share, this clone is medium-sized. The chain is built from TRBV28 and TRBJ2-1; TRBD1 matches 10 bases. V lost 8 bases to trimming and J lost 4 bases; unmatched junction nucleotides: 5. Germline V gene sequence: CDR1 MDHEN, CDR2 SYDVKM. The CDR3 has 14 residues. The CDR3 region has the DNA TGTGCCAGCCTTCGGGGACAGGGGTACAATGAGCAGTTCTTC. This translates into CASLRGQGYNEQFF.

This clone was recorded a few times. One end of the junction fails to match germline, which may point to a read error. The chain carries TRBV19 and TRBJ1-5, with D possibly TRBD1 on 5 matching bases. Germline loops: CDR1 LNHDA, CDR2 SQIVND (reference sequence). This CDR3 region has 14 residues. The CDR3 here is CASSTTWGNQPQHF. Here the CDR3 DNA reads TGTGCCAGTAGTACGACATGGGGCAACCAGCCCCAACATTTT. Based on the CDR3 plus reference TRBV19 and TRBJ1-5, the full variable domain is DGGITQSPKYLFRKEGQNVTLSCEQNLNHDAMYWYRQDPGQGLRLIYYSQIVNDFQKGDIAEGYSVSREKKESFPLTVTSAQKNPTAFYLCASSTTWGNQPQHFGDGTRLSIL.

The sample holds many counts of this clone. The CDR3 DNA follows: TGCGCCAGCAGCCAAGATGGGAACAGATTGAACGAGCAGTACTTC. It translates to CASSQDGNRLNEQYF. The chain joins TRBV4-3 to TRBJ2-7; D gene uncertain. The CDR3 has 15 amino acids. V was clipped by 0 bases and J by 5 bases, with 14 bases between them. The germline CDR1 and CDR2 sequences are LGHNA and YSLEER.